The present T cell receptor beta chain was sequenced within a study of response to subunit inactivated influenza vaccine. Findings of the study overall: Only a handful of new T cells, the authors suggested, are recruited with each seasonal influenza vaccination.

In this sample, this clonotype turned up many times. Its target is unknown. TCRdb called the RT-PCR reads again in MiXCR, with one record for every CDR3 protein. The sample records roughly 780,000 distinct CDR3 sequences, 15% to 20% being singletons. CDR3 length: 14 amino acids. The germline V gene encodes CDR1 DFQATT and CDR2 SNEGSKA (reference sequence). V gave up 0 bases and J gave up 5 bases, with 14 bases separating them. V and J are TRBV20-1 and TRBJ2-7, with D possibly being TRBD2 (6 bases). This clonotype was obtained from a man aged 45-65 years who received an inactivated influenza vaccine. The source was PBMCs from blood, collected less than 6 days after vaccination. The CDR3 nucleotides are TGCAGTGCTAGAGAGGTCGGGAGCGCTAACGAGCAGTACTTC. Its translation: CSAREVGSANEQYF.